This T cell receptor (beta chain) comes out of a study of patients and donors after allogeneic stem cell transplantation. Only a few counts were recorded for this clonotype. TCRdb called the RT-PCR reads again in MiXCR, with one record for every CDR3 protein. This sample has 900,000 to 1,000,000 distinct CDR3 sequences; roughly 17% occur once, and the top ten carry 6%. The CDR3 has 12 amino acids. Germline CDR1 reads KGHDR; CDR2 reads SFDVKD. The V end lost 5 bases, the J end lost 8 bases, and 10 bases lay between the germline ends. The V call is TRBV24-1, the J call TRBJ2-3, with D unresolved. The TCR originated in a human donor who was either an allogeneic HSCT recipient or a stem cell or donor lymphocyte infusion donor (not recorded which). It is not recorded whose cells these are; they may come from a transplant donor. The sequencing input was blood, either unsorted or a sorted T cell fraction (not recorded which). The CDR3, as DNA: TGTGCCACCAGTGTTCCCGCCGGTACGCAGTATTTT. It specifies CATSVPAGTQYF.